The clone carrying this T cell receptor beta chain came up many times. Via MiXCR, TCRdb re-called the PCR reads, giving one row per CDR3 protein. The sample contains 550,000 to 750,000 distinct CDR3 sequences, just under 20% of which appear only once. This record belongs to a study of molecular identifiers for immune sequencing clone quantification. The CDR3 consists of 11 residues. This clonotype was sampled from a human donor in good health. Some libraries in this study had Jurkat cell RNA spiked in. V gene TRBV21-1 combines with J gene TRBJ2-7; the table's D gene call, TRBD1, was not cross checked with the DNA. TRBV21-1 is noted as a pseudogene. The sequenced sample consisted of naive CD8+ T cells from blood, with Jurkat cell RNA spiked in. The subset is: FACS-sorted CD8+CD4-CCR7+CD45RA+ naive T cells. CDR3 DNA sequence: TGTGCTTTTAAGGGGGCCTACGAGCAGTACTTC. This gives the protein CAFKGAYEQYF.